The entry below describes one TCR beta chain. These data originate in a study of blood T cell repertoires in COVID-19. Study summary: The United States, Italy and Spain supplied acute and convalescent COVID-19 samples. Sources were T cells, B-cell-depleted T cells, or PBMCs; the material itself was cDNA or gDNA.

Study processing details: Researchers report that nucleated cell counts were estimated from reference gene primer amplification. The method was immunoSEQ multiplex PCR; TCRdb's version includes in-frame clones alone and lacks a portion of them. That table furnishes V, J and clone size, whereas the DNA furnished D and trimming. The sample has over 400,000 clones; 80% to 90% are singletons. Germline V gene lookup returns CDR1 KGHSH and CDR2 LQKENI. The CDR3 loop spans 14 amino acids. V shed 3 bases and J shed 4 bases, with 12 bases lying between them. Sequenced input: peripheral blood. The chain is built from TRBV18 and TRBJ2-5; D perhaps matches TRBD2 (6 bases). The sequence was obtained from a woman aged 25 to 45 with active or convalescent COVID-19. The CDR3 DNA follows: TGTGCCAGCTCACCCCCGGGGGACCGAGAGACCCAGTACTTC. Amino acid sequence: CASSPPGDRETQYF.